This T cell receptor beta chain is from a study of blood T cell repertoires in COVID-19. Overall study context: The United States, Italy and Spain supplied acute and convalescent COVID-19 samples. PBMCs, B-cell-depleted T cells, or T cells were the source of the cDNA or gDNA that made up the material.

In germline, CDR1 is SEHNR, CDR2 FQNEAQ (reference sequence). The CDR3 runs to 14 residues. V lost 1 base and J lost 6, with 10 bases in between. How the authors handled the data: Scientists estimated how many nucleated cells there were by amplifying reference gene primers. Data came from immunoSEQ multiplex PCR; TCRdb stores just in-frame clones and leaves some out. The V and J calls and the clone size are those of that table, but D and trimming were determined from the DNA. The top ten hold less than 2.5% of the sample, which has just over 300,000 clones, about nine tenths seen once. This clone was found a few times.

The source is a man between 18 and 29 years old with active or convalescent COVID-19. The gene calls are TRBV7-9 and TRBJ1-5, with D tentatively TRBD1 (5 bases). Sequencing was carried out using peripheral blood. The CDR3, as DNA: TGTGCCAGCAGCTTAGGGGGGGTAGGTCAGCCCCAGCATTTT. The encoded protein is CASSLGGVGQPQHF.